The rows below give T cell receptor beta chains drawn from one sample of a study of Ad26.COV2.S vaccination and SARS-CoV-2 variants. Only in-frame clones appear in the TCRdb table, and some are missing; sequencing was by immunoSEQ multiplex PCR. The sample has about 180,000 clones, 87% seen once. The sample consisted of peripheral blood, taken after recovery from COVID-19. The receptors stem from a human donor who had recovered from COVID-19. Both conserved end residues are part of each CDR3. The order of the fields is D gene, clone size, V gene, J gene, CDR3 protein, CDR3 DNA. A D gene is named only where the DNA matches it firmly. Only some rows state a clone size, as once, few, many or a class for expanded clones.

D: NA; size: NA; V: TRBV18; J: TRBJ2-7; CDR3: CASSLGTGYEQYF; DNA: TGTGCCAGCTCACTCGGCACAGGGTACGAGCAGTACTTC
D: NA; size: NA; V: TRBV19; J: TRBJ1-1; CDR3: CASSLPTVNTEAFF; DNA: TGTGCCAGTAGTCTCCCGACGGTGAACACTGAAGCTTTCTTT
D: NA; size: few; V: TRBV29-1; J: TRBJ2-1; CDR3: CSVWGGGEQFF; DNA: TGCAGCGTCTGGGGTGGGGGTGAGCAGTTCTTC
D: NA; size: NA; V: TRBV7-9; J: TRBJ1-1; CDR3: CASVTGRIAEAFF; DNA: TGTGCCAGCGTAACAGGGAGAATCGCTGAAGCTTTCTTT
D: TRBD1; size: NA; V: TRBV7-9; J: TRBJ1-2; CDR3: CASRGQGRRDGYTF; DNA: TGTGCCAGCAGAGGACAGGGGAGGAGAGATGGCTACACCTTC
D: NA; size: NA; V: TRBV2; J: TRBJ2-7; CDR3: CASRGIGGETYEQYF; DNA: TGTGCCAGCAGGGGCATTGGAGGGGAAACCTACGAGCAGTACTTC
D: NA; size: NA; V: TRBV5-1; J: TRBJ2-5; CDR3: CASSLGGMAQYF; DNA: TGCGCCAGCAGCTTGGGGGGGATGGCCCAGTACTTC
D: NA; size: NA; V: TRBV6-5; J: TRBJ1-5; CDR3: CASKGGAGQPQHF; DNA: TGTGCCAGCAAGGGAGGGGCCGGGCAGCCCCAGCATTTT
D: TRBD1; size: NA; V: TRBV27; J: TRBJ1-1; CDR3: CASRATGDTEAFF; DNA: TGTGCCAGCAGAGCAACAGGGGATACTGAAGCTTTCTTT
D: TRBD2; size: NA; V: TRBV5-6; J: TRBJ2-5; CDR3: CASSFLQRGIGETQYF; DNA: TGTGCCAGCAGCTTCCTTCAGCGGGGAATTGGAGAGACCCAGTACTTC
D: TRBD1; size: NA; V: TRBV5-1; J: TRBJ1-5; CDR3: CASSLDRGPNQPQHF; DNA: TGCGCCAGCAGCTTGGACAGGGGTCCCAATCAGCCCCAGCATTTT
D: NA; size: NA; V: TRBV5-4; J: TRBJ2-1; CDR3: CASSLALTRYNEQFF; DNA: TGTGCCAGCAGCTTGGCCCTGACCCGCTACAATGAGCAGTTCTTC
D: NA; size: NA; V: TRBV10-1; J: TRBJ2-5; CDR3: CASSEGVGRGTQYF; DNA: TGCGCCAGCAGTGAAGGGGTTGGAAGAGGGACCCAGTACTTC
D: NA; size: NA; V: TRBV7-2; J: TRBJ2-5; CDR3: CASSLAPHGGETQYF; DNA: TGTGCCAGCAGCTTGGCCCCCCATGGCGGAGAGACCCAGTACTTC
D: NA; size: NA; V: TRBV19; J: TRBJ2-2; CDR3: CASSQRLANTGELFF; DNA: TGTGCCAGTAGCCAGAGACTAGCGAACACCGGGGAGCTGTTTTTT
D: NA; size: NA; V: TRBV7-9; J: TRBJ1-1; CDR3: CASKGRRIEAFF; DNA: TGTGCCAGCAAGGGGAGGCGGATTGAAGCTTTCTTT
D: NA; size: NA; V: TRBV27; J: TRBJ1-6; CDR3: CASRASGDGVPMSNSPLHF; DNA: TGTGCCAGCAGGGCTAGCGGTGATGGGGTCCCTATGAGTAATTCACCCCTCCACTTT
D: TRBD1; size: NA; V: TRBV5-5; J: TRBJ1-5; CDR3: CASGQGANNQPQHF; DNA: TGTGCCAGCGGACAGGGGGCGAACAATCAGCCCCAGCATTTT
D: NA; size: NA; V: TRBV2; J: TRBJ2-7; CDR3: CASSEVMVRSYEQYF; DNA: TGTGCCAGCAGTGAAGTGATGGTTCGGTCCTACGAGCAGTACTTC
D: TRBD2; size: NA; V: TRBV3-1/TRBV3-2; J: TRBJ2-1; CDR3: CASSQGLAGGQFF; DNA: TGTGCCAGCAGCCAAGGCCTAGCGGGAGGGCAGTTCTTC
D: TRBD2; size: NA; V: TRBV7-3; J: TRBJ2-3; CDR3: CASSFVGGATSTDTQYF; DNA: TGTGCCAGCAGCTTTGTCGGGGGGGCAACTAGCACAGATACGCAGTATTTT
D: TRBD2; size: few; V: TRBV5-1; J: TRBJ2-1; CDR3: CASSLEGLADNEQFF; DNA: TGCGCCAGCAGCTTGGAGGGACTAGCGGACAATGAGCAGTTCTTC
D: TRBD2; size: NA; V: TRBV5-4; J: TRBJ2-3; CDR3: CASSLQRGGEDTQYF; DNA: TGTGCCAGCAGCTTGCAGCGGGGTGGGGAGGATACGCAGTATTTT
D: NA; size: NA; V: TRBV11-2; J: TRBJ1-4; CDR3: CASSLREATNEKLFF; DNA: TGTGCCAGCAGCCTCAGGGAGGCAACTAATGAAAAACTGTTTTTT
D: NA; size: NA; V: TRBV6-6; J: TRBJ1-5; CDR3: CASSFPRGGVGQPQHF; DNA: TGTGCCAGCAGTTTCCCAAGGGGGGGCGTGGGGCAGCCCCAGCATTTT
D: TRBD2; size: NA; V: TRBV28; J: TRBJ2-3; CDR3: CASSSTVAGGQITDTQYF; DNA: TGTGCCAGCAGTTCTACCGTAGCGGGGGGGCAAATCACAGATACGCAGTATTTT